The rows below give T cell receptor beta chains drawn from one sample of a study of Ad26.COV2.S vaccination and SARS-CoV-2 variants. Clones were sequenced by immunoSEQ multiplex PCR, and TCRdb holds only the in-frame ones, with some missing. The table records 350,000 to 550,000 clones, roughly 87% of them present only once. This specimen was peripheral blood, taken in a trial of Ad26.COV2.S vaccine versus placebo. The receptors stem from a person aged 18 to 59 who received the Ad26.COV2.S COVID-19 vaccine or a placebo. The CDR3 runs from the conserved cysteine through the conserved F or W. The order of the fields is J gene, V gene, D gene, CDR3 DNA, CDR3 protein. D genes are given only for firm matches.

TRBJ2-3,TRBV27,TRBD2,TGTGCCAGCAGTATACTAGCGCACTCAGATACGCAGTATTTT,CASSILAHSDTQYF
TRBJ1-2,TRBV5-6,TRBD1,TGTGCCAGCAGCCGGGACAGGCTCTATGGCTACACCTTC,CASSRDRLYGYTF
TRBJ2-5,TRBV12-3/TRBV12-4,-,TGTGCCAGCAGTTTAGGGGAGACCCAGTACTTC,CASSLGETQYF
TRBJ1-1,TRBV28,-,TGTGCCAGCAGTTTAATGCTTCGATTTAACACTGAAGCTTTCTTT,CASSLMLRFNTEAFF
TRBJ2-7,TRBV6-2/TRBV6-3,-,TGTGCCAGCAGTTACTCGGCTTACGAGCAGTACTTC,CASSYSAYEQYF
TRBJ2-1,TRBV9,-,TGTGCCAGCAGCGTAGTGAGGGTCCCCTACAATGAGCAGTTCTTC,CASSVVRVPYNEQFF
TRBJ1-5,TRBV7-9,-,TGTGCCAGCAGCTTAGGAACGGGACAGCCCCAGCATTTT,CASSLGTGQPQHF
TRBJ2-5,TRBV7-2,-,TGTGCCAGCAGTTCGGGCCCGGCGGAGACCCAGTACTTC,CASSSGPAETQYF
TRBJ1-2,TRBV3-1/TRBV3-2,-,TGTGCCAGCAGCCAGGGGATGAGGGCAGGCTATGGCTACACCTTC,CASSQGMRAGYGYTF
TRBJ1-4,TRBV29-1,-,TGCAGCGTTCTAACAACTAATGAAAAACTGTTTTTT,CSVLTTNEKLFF
TRBJ1-2,TRBV27,-,TGTGCCAGCAGTTTAGGGCAGGGCTATGGCTACACCTTC,CASSLGQGYGYTF
TRBJ1-1,TRBV6-5,-,TGTGCCAGCAGTTACGGATACGTCAACACTGAAGCTTTCTTT,CASSYGYVNTEAFF
TRBJ2-7,TRBV2,-,TGTGCCAGCCGTTTGGCGTGGGACACCTCCTACGAGCAGTACTTC,CASRLAWDTSYEQYF
TRBJ2-5,TRBV20-1,-,TGCAGTGCTAGTGTCAGAAGGGTAGAGACCCAGTACTTC,CSASVRRVETQYF
TRBJ1-2,TRBV19,-,TGTGCCAGTAGCTCCCACGGGGAGGGTGAAGGCTACACCTTC,CASSSHGEGEGYTF
TRBJ2-1,TRBV7-3,-,TGTGCCAGCAGCTTCTCCTACACCCTTAGCAATGAGCAGTTCTTC,CASSFSYTLSNEQFF
TRBJ1-2,TRBV4-3,-,TGCGCCAGCAGCCAAGGTACTGGCTATGGCTACACCTTC,CASSQGTGYGYTF
TRBJ2-1,TRBV18,-,TGTGCCAGCTCACCACGTGGTCTAGGAACAAACAATGAGCAGTTCTTC,CASSPRGLGTNNEQFF